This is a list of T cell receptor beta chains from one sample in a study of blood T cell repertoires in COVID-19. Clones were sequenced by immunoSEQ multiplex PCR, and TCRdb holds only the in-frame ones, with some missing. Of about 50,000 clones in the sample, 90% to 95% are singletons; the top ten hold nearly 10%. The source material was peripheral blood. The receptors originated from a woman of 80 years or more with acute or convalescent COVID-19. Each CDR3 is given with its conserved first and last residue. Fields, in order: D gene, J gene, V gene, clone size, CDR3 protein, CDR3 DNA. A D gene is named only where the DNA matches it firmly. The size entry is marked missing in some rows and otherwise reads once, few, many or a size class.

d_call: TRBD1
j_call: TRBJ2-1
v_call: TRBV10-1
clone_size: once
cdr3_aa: CASTPRTGGGEQFF
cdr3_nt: TGCGCCAGCACCCCACGGACAGGGGGGGGTGAGCAGTTCTTC

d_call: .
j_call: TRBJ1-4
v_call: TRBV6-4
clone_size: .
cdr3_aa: CASTTGPSPWGGEKLFF
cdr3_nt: TGTGCCAGCACTACCGGTCCTAGTCCCTGGGGGGGTGAAAAACTGTTTTTT

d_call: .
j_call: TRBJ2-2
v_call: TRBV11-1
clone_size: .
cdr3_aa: CASSSLPSGGTGELFF
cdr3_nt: TGTGCCAGCAGCTCCCTTCCGTCTGGAGGAACCGGGGAGCTGTTTTTT

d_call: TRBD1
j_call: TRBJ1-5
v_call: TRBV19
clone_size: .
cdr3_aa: CASHTGGGQPQHF
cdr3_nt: TGTGCCAGCCATACAGGGGGTGGACAGCCCCAGCATTTT

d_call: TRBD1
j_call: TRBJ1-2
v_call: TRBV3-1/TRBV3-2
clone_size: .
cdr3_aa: CASSPLFSGQGDGYTF
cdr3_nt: TGTGCCAGCAGCCCACTTTTTTCGGGACAGGGGGACGGCTACACCTTC

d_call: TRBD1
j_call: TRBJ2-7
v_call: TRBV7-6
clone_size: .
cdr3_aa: CASSLAGTGKGEQYF
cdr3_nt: TGTGCCAGCAGCTTAGCTGGGACAGGGAAGGGCGAGCAGTACTTC

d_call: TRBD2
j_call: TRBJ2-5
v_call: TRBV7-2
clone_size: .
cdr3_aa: CASRSGLAFQETQYF
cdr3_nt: TGTGCCAGCAGATCAGGACTAGCGTTTCAAGAGACCCAGTACTTC

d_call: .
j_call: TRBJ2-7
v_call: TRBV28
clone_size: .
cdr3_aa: CASNVRGSYEQYF
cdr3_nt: TGTGCCAGCAATGTACGGGGTTCCTACGAGCAGTACTTC

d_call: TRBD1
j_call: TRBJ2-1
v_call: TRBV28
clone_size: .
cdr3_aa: CASSLGQSYNEQFF
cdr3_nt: TGTGCCAGCAGTTTGGGACAGTCCTACAATGAGCAGTTCTTC

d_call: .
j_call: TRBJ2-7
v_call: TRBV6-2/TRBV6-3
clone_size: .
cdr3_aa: CASSYLPPEEQYF
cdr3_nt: TGTGCCAGCAGTTACCTCCCGCCGGAGGAGCAGTACTTC

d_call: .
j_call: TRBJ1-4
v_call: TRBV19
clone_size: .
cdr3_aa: CATARSARGPYLEKLFF
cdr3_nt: TGTGCCACCGCTAGATCGGCGCGGGGACCGTACCTAGAAAAACTGTTTTTT

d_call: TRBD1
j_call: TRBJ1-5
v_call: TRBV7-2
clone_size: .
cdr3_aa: CASSLETGVRQPQHF
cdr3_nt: TGTGCCAGCAGCTTAGAGACAGGGGTCCGTCAGCCCCAGCATTTT

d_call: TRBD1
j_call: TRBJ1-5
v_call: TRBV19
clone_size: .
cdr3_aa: CASSQPGQWVTQHF
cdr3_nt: TGTGCCAGTAGTCAACCGGGACAGTGGGTGACCCAGCATTTT

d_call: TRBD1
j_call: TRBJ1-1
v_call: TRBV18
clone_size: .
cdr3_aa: CASSRLGQGKDTEAFF
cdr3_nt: TGTGCCAGCTCACGACTGGGACAGGGTAAGGACACTGAAGCTTTCTTT

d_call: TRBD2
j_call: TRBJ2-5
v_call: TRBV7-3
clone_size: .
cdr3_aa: CASSLGGVETQYF
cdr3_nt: TGTGCCAGCAGCTTAGGGGGGGTGGAGACCCAGTACTTC

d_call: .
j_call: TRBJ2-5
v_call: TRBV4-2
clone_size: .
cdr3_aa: CASSQRLEGETQYF
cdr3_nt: TGTGCCAGCAGCCAAAGACTAGAGGGGGAGACCCAGTACTTC

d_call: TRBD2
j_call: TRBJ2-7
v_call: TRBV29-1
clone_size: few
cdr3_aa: CSAQLGLANSYEQYF
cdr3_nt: TGCAGCGCCCAACTGGGACTAGCGAACTCCTACGAGCAGTACTTC

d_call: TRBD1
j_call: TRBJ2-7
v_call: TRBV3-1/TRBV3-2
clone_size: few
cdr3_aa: CASSDRDSWVYEQYF
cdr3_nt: TGTGCCAGCAGCGATCGGGACAGTTGGGTCTACGAGCAGTACTTC

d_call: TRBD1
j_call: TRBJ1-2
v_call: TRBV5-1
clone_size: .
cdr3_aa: CASSPQGALGYTF
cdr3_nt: TGCGCCAGCAGCCCACAGGGGGCGCTTGGCTACACCTTC

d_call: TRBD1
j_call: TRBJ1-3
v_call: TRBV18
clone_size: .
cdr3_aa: CASSPSEGARGNTIYF
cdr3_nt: TGTGCCAGCTCACCAAGCGAGGGGGCGCGTGGAAACACCATATATTTT

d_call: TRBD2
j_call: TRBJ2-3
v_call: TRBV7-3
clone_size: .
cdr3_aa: CASSASAVSGIGGVADTQYF
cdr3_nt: TGTGCCAGCAGCGCCTCAGCGGTTAGCGGGATTGGGGGAGTTGCAGATACGCAGTATTTT

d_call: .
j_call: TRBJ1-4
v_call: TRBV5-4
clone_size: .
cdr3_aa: CASSDSPNEKLFF
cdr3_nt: TGTGCCAGCAGCGACAGCCCTAACGAAAAACTGTTTTTT

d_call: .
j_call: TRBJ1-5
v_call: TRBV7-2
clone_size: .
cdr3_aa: CASSPRGAGNQPQHF
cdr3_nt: TGTGCCAGCAGCCCAAGGGGTGCGGGCAATCAGCCCCAGCATTTT

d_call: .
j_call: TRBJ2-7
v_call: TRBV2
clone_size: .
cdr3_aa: CAGDDGYEQYF
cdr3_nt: TGTGCCGGAGACGACGGTTACGAGCAGTACTTC

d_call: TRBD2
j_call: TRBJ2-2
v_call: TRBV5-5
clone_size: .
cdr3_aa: CASSLEASGSNTGELFF
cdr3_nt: TGTGCCAGCAGCTTGGAGGCTAGCGGGAGTAACACCGGGGAGCTGTTTTTT

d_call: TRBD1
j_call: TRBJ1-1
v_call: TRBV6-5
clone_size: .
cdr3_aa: CASSYSGTGDAVEAFF
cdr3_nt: TGTGCCAGCAGTTACTCAGGAACAGGGGATGCTGTTGAAGCTTTCTTT

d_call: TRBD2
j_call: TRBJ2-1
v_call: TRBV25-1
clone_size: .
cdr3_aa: CASSPSGGYNEQFF
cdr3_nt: TGTGCCAGCAGTCCGAGCGGGGGGTACAATGAGCAGTTCTTC

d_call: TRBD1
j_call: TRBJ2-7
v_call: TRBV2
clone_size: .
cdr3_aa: CASSEGTGLAYEQYF
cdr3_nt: TGTGCCAGCAGTGAGGGGACAGGGTTGGCCTACGAGCAGTACTTC

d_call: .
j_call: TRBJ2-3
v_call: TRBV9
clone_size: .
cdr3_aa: CASSPTGHTSTDTQYF
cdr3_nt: TGTGCCAGCAGCCCCACGGGTCACACCAGCACAGATACGCAGTATTTT

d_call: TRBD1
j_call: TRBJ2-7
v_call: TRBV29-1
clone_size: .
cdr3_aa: CSVELDRGYEQYF
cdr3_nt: TGCAGCGTTGAATTGGACAGGGGCTACGAGCAGTACTTC

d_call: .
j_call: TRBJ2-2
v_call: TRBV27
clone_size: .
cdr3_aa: CASSLRANTGELFF
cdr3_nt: TGTGCCAGCAGTTTGCGGGCGAACACCGGGGAGCTGTTTTTT

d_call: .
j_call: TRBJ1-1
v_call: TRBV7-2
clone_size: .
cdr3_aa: CASSADRQNTEAFF
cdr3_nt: TGTGCCAGCAGCGCGGACAGACAGAACACTGAAGCTTTCTTT

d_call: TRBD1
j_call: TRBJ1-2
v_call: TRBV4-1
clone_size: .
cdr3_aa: CASSQGTGEDYGYTF
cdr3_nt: TGCGCCAGCAGCCAAGGCACAGGGGAGGACTATGGCTACACCTTC

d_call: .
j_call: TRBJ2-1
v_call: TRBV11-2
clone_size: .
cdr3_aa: CASRTLRLGRYNEQFF
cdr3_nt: TGTGCCAGCAGAACTCTGCGGCTAGGGAGGTACAATGAGCAGTTCTTC

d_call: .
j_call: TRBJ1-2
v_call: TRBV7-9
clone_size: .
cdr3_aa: CASSLERGGLGYTF
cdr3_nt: TGTGCCAGCAGCTTAGAAAGAGGGGGTTTAGGCTACACCTTC

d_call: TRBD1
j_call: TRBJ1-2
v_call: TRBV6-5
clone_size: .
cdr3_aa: CASTGQGERYGYTF
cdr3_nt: TGTGCCAGCACCGGACAGGGGGAAAGATATGGCTACACCTTC

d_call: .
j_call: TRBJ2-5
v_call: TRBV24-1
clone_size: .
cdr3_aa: CATSAPQETQYF
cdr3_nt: TGTGCCACCAGTGCCCCTCAAGAGACCCAGTACTTC

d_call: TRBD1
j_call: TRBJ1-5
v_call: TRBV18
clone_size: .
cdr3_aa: CASSPDREGQPQHF
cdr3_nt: TGTGCCAGCTCCCCAGACAGGGAAGGGCAGCCCCAGCATTTT

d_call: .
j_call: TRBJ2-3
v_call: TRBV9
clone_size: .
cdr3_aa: CASSVGGGEYTQYF
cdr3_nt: TGTGCCAGCAGCGTAGGAGGCGGAGAGTATACGCAGTATTTT

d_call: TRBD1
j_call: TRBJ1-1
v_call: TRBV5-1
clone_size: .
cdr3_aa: CATGDRMNTEAFF
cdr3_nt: TGCGCTACAGGGGACAGAATGAACACTGAAGCTTTCTTT

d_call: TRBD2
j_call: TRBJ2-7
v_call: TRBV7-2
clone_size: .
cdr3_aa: CASSFSGSYEQYF
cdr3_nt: TGTGCCAGCAGCTTTAGCGGGAGTTACGAGCAGTACTTC

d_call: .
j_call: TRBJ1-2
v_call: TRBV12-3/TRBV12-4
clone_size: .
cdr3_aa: CASSTFTQGGYTF
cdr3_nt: TGTGCCAGCAGCACTTTCACTCAGGGGGGCTACACCTTC

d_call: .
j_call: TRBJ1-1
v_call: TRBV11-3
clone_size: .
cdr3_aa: CASRGEGLGTEAFF
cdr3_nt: TGTGCCAGCAGAGGGGAGGGTCTGGGCACTGAAGCTTTCTTT

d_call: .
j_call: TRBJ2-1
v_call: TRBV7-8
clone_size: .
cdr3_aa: CASSLDVSLYEQFF
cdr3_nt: TGTGCCAGCAGCTTAGATGTGTCCCTCTATGAGCAGTTCTTC

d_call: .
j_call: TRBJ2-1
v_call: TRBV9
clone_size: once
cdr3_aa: CASSVGVGYNNEQFF
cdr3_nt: TGTGCCAGCAGCGTAGGGGTGGGCTATAACAATGAGCAGTTCTTC